Shown below are 21 T cell receptor beta chains from a single sample sequenced in a study of human versus mouse CDR3 diversity and MHC coevolution. Libraries were prepared by immunoSEQ multiplex PCR; TCRdb keeps only in-frame clonotypes and omits some of them. The sample records 60,000 to 95,000 clones, around 92% being singletons. What was sequenced was naive CD4+ T cells from blood. Described subset: CD45RO-negative CD62L-positive naive CD4 T cells. These receptors were collected from a person aged 25 to 75 in good health.

The J gene is TRBJ1-3, the V gene TRBV6-6; no clear D gene. Germline CDR1 reads MNHNY; CDR2 reads SVGAGI (reference sequence). V was pared by 0 bases and J by 6 bases, with 12 bases between. The CDR3 totals 15 residues. CDR3 residues: CASSYSNPGANTIYF. The DNA for the CDR3 is TGTGCCAGCAGTTACTCGAATCCGGGAGCAAACACCATATATTTT.

The rearrangement joins TRBV11-2 to TRBJ2-7; no clear D. The CDR3 has 19 amino acids. Per the germline V gene, CDR1 is SGHAT and CDR2 is FQNNGV. V lost 3 bases, J lost 5 bases, and 29 bases lay in between. The CDR3 coding sequence is TGTGCCAGCAGCTTTTCGCCCCCCTCGAGCTTGCGAACCTTACACGAGCAGTACTTC. Its protein is CASSFSPPSSLRTLHEQYF.

The chain joins TRBV5-6 to TRBJ1-1; D may be TRBD1 (6 bases). Trimming removed 0 bases from V and 8 bases from J, with 11 bases in between. This CDR3 is built from 13 residues. The germline CDR1 and CDR2 sequences are SGHDT and YYEEEE. The CDR3 is CASSLALTGEAFF. CDR3 nucleotide sequence: TGTGCCAGCAGCTTGGCTCTGACAGGCGAAGCTTTCTTT.

V and J are TRBV5-1 and TRBJ2-7; TRBD2 matches at 8 bases. Per the germline V gene, CDR1 is SGHRS and CDR2 is YFSETQ. With V trimmed by 4 bases and J by 3 bases, 6 bases remained unmatched. The CDR3 has 14 residues. The chain's CDR3 is CASSPGGTLYEQYF. The DNA of the CDR3 is TGCGCCAGCAGCCCGGGAGGGACACTCTACGAGCAGTACTTC.

This chain joins TRBV9 and TRBJ2-2, with D perhaps matching TRBD2 (6 bases). This CDR3 has 14 residues. Germline-derived CDR1 and CDR2 are SGDLS and YYNGEE. The V end lost 4 bases, the J end lost 6 bases, and 13 bases lay between the germline ends. The chain's CDR3 is CASSPPGGAGELFF. Written as DNA, the CDR3 is TGTGCCAGCAGCCCCCCCGGGGGTGCCGGGGAGCTGTTTTTT.

V gene TRBV15 combines with J gene TRBJ2-7, with 11 positions matching TRBD2. J lost 3 bases, V lost 2 bases, and 3 bases had no gene match. Germline V gene data show CDR1 as LNHNV and CDR2 as YYDKDF (reference sequence). The CDR3 loop spans 15 amino acids. The CDR3: CATSRPTSGSYEQYF. CDR3 bases: TGTGCCACCAGCAGACCAACTAGCGGGAGCTACGAGCAGTACTTC.

The V and J genes are TRBV27 and TRBJ1-2; tentative D call: TRBD1 (5 bases). With 5 bases removed from V and 2 bases from J, the gap between germline ends came to 9 bases. There are 13 residues in the CDR3. Germline values: CDR1 MNHEY, CDR2 SMNVEV (reference sequence). The CDR3, as DNA: TGTGCCAGCAGTCCGACAGAAAACTATGGCTACACCTTC. Translated: CASSPTENYGYTF.

V and J are TRBV11-1 and TRBJ2-2; D is unclear. CDR3 length: 16 amino acids. Per germline, CDR1 SGHAT and CDR2 FQDESV (reference sequence). V lost 5 bases and J 7 bases, leaving 20 bases between the germline ends. The DNA of the CDR3 is TGTGCCAGCAGCCCTAGAGAACATCGCGAGCGCGGGGAGCTGTTTTTT. Its protein is CASSPREHRERGELFF.

The rearrangement links TRBV9 to TRBJ1-3, with 11 bases matching TRBD1. The V gene's germline CDR1 is SGDLS and CDR2 YYNGEE. The CDR3 is 18 amino acids. J gave up 0 bases and V 1 base, and 6 bases lay outside the gene matches. The CDR3: CASSVNLGTGGSGNTIYF. As DNA, the CDR3 is TGTGCCAGCAGCGTAAACCTAGGGACAGGGGGCTCTGGAAACACCATATATTTT.

This CDR3 reads CASSEPGQGRNNEQFF. DNA of the CDR3: TGTGCCAGCAGTGAACCGGGACAGGGACGGAACAATGAGCAGTTCTTC. The chain joins TRBV25-1 to TRBJ2-1; 9 bases are shared with TRBD1. V trimming: 2 bases; J trimming: 5 bases; junction bases outside the gene matches: 7. Germline V gene lookup returns CDR1 MGHDK and CDR2 SYGVNS. The CDR3 covers 16 residues.

This clone came up once. The chain combines TRBV28 with TRBJ2-3; 9 bases line up with TRBD1. Germline V lookup: CDR1 MDHEN, CDR2 SYDVKM. The V segment lost 5 bases and the J segment 3 bases; nucleotides outside the gene matches: 6. The CDR3 totals 15 residues. CDR3 DNA: TGTGCCAGCAGTCCGGGGACAGGGCAGACAGATACGCAGTATTTT. Amino acids: CASSPGTGQTDTQYF.

The V and J genes are TRBV5-1 and TRBJ2-7, with D uncertain. Trimming took off 1 base at V and 3 bases at J, with 11 bases between the two ends. Germline CDR1 and CDR2: SGHRS and YFSETQ. The CDR3 length is 14 residues. In DNA form, the CDR3 reads TGCGCCAGCAGCTTGTCCGAACAGAACTACGAGCAGTACTTC. The encoded protein is CASSLSEQNYEQYF.

The genes are TRBV4-1 and TRBJ2-3, with D possibly matching TRBD2 (6 bases). The CDR3 has 18 residues. The V end lost 4 bases, the J end lost 6 bases, and 26 bases lay between the germline ends. The germline V gene encodes CDR1 MGHRA and CDR2 YSYEKL. CDR3 bases: TGCGCCAGCAGCCCCGGGCTGTGGCAGCGGGTGAGCGCGGATACGCAGTATTTT. Translation gives CASSPGLWQRVSADTQYF.

The chain joins TRBV12-5 to TRBJ2-1; D is undetermined. Germline V lookup: CDR1 LGHNT, CDR2 FRNRAP. The CDR3 loop spans 18 amino acids. Trimming pared 5 bases from V and 3 bases from J, leaving 23 bases between. The CDR3 loop reads CASGLRSLAAKDYNEQFF. The CDR3 nucleotides read TGTGCTAGTGGTCTTCGCAGTCTGGCGGCTAAGGACTACAATGAGCAGTTCTTC.

The rearrangement links TRBV5-1 to TRBJ2-3; 15 nucleotides agree with TRBD2. Per the germline V gene, CDR1 is SGHRS and CDR2 is YFSETQ. V lost 4 bases and J lost 9; bases outside the gene matches: 9. The CDR3 extends over 16 amino acids. CDR3 in DNA: TGCGCCAGCAGCCCAGGACTAGCGGGAGGGCCTGAGACGCAGTATTTT. It yields the protein CASSPGLAGGPETQYF.

The gene calls are TRBV30 and TRBJ1-5; D not resolved. The CDR3 extends over 15 amino acids. Trimming took 0 bases from V and 5 from J, leaving 14 bases between them. CDR1 and CDR2 from the germline V gene are GTSNPN and SVGIG (reference sequence). Written as DNA, the CDR3 is TGTGCCTGGAGTGTACTGGGAGGACGGGATCAGCCCCAGCATTTT. Its protein product is CAWSVLGGRDQPQHF.

The chain links TRBV18 to TRBJ2-5, with 9 nucleotides matching TRBD1. The end of the DNA aligns better with TRBJ2-7, so the J call may be wrong. Germline CDR1 is KGHSH and CDR2 is LQKENI. This CDR3 is built from 14 residues. CDR3 bases: TGTGCCAGCTCACCGGGGACAGGGCTCAACGAGCAGTACTTC. Protein sequence: CASSPGTGLNEQYF.

The genes are TRBV6-5 and TRBJ2-7; perhaps TRBD1 as D (5 bases). The CDR3 runs to 12 residues. The germline gives CDR1 MNHEY, CDR2 SVGAGI. Trimming took off 4 bases at V and 6 bases at J, with 10 bases between the two ends. The CDR3 sequence: CASSSGLREQYF. CDR3 DNA sequence: TGTGCCAGCAGTTCAGGGCTTCGCGAGCAGTACTTC.

The gene calls are TRBV27 and TRBJ1-2; 11 positions match TRBD1. The CDR3 consists of 14 residues. CDR1 MNHEY and CDR2 SMNVEV come from the germline V gene (reference sequence). With 3 bases clipped from V and 7 bases from J, the junction kept 4 bases outside the gene matches. For the CDR3, the DNA is TGTGCCAGCAGTTTTGGACAGGGGGCGTTTGGCTACACCTTC. It is translated as CASSFGQGAFGYTF.

The chain carries TRBV28 and TRBJ1-5, with a weak D call TRBD1 (5 bases). Looked up from germline, CDR1 is MDHEN and CDR2 is SYDVKM. CDR3 length: 14 residues. The V end lost 8 bases, the J end lost 7 bases, and 18 bases lay between the germline ends. DNA for the CDR3: TGTGCCAGCGCATCAGGGAGGAAGGGACAGCCCCAGCATTTT. Its protein product is CASASGRKGQPQHF. Filled out from reference TRBV28 and TRBJ1-5, the complete variable domain reads DVKVTQSSRYLVKRTGEKVFLECVQDMDHENMFWYRQDPGLGLRLIYFSYDVKMKEKGDIPEGYSVSREKKERFSLILESASTNQTSMYLCASASGRKGQPQHFGDGTRLSIL.

The V call is TRBV5-1, the J call TRBJ1-5; possible D gene TRBD1, 5 bases. The V end was cut by 0 bases, the J end by 8 bases, with 12 bases between. The CDR3 has 14 residues. Germline values: CDR1 SGHRS, CDR2 YFSETQ. As DNA, the CDR3 is TGCGCCAGCAGCTTGGGTGGAGGGGTAGAGCCCCAGCATTTT. It codes for CASSLGGGVEPQHF. The full variable domain, its missing parts supplied by reference TRBV5-1 and TRBJ1-5, is KAGVTQTPRYLIKTRGQQVTLSCSPISGHRSVSWYQQTPGQGLQFLFEYFSETQRNKGNFPGRFSGRQFSNSRSEMNVSTLELGDSALYLCASSLGGGVEPQHFGDGTRLSIL.